This entry describes one TCR beta chain. The CDR3 contains 15 residues. Per germline, CDR1 SGDLS and CDR2 YYNGEE. With 2 bases clipped from V and 2 bases from J, the junction kept 5 bases outside the gene matches. The sample comes from a study of blood T cell repertoires in COVID-19. About the research overall: Spain, Italy and the United States supplied samples that represented acute and convalescent COVID-19. The analysed material was cDNA or gDNA that came from T cells, B-cell-depleted T cells, or PBMCs.

Per the study methods: Counts of nucleated cells, estimated from reference gene primer amplification, were obtained. The assay was immunoSEQ multiplex PCR, and TCRdb's table has in-frame clones only and misses some. D and trimming come from the DNA, and the V and J calls and clone size come from that table. Of about 110,000 clones in the sample, around three quarters were seen once. This receptor was obtained from a woman in her sixties or seventies with acute or convalescent COVID-19. The chain is built from TRBV9 and TRBJ2-7; 9 bases map to TRBD1. The material sequenced was peripheral blood. CDR3 protein: CASSVGQGIAYEQYF. CDR3 nucleotides: TGTGCCAGCAGCGTCGGACAGGGGATCGCCTACGAGCAGTACTTC. Using reference TRBV9 and TRBJ2-7 for the parts outside the CDR3, the full variable domain is DSGVTQTPKHLITATGQRVTLRCSPRSGDLSVYWYQQSLDQGLQFLIQYYNGEERAKGNILERFSAQQFPDLHSELNLSSLELGDSALYFCASSVGQGIAYEQYFGPGTRLTVT.